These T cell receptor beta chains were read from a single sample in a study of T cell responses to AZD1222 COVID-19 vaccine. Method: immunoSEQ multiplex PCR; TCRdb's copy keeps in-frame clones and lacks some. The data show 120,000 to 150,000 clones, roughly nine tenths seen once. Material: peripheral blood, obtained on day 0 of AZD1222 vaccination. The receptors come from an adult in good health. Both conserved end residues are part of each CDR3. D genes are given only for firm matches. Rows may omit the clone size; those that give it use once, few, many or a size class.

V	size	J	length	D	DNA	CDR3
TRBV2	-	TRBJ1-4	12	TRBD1	TGTGCCAGCCGGGACAGGGGTGAAAAACTGTTTTTT	CASRDRGEKLFF
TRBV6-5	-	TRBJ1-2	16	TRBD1	TGTGCCAGCAGTTACCACTCGGACAGGGCCTATTATGGCTACACCTTC	CASSYHSDRAYYGYTF
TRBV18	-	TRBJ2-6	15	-	TGTGCCAGCTCAAGCAGGGTAGGTGGGGCCAACGTCCTGACTTTC	CASSSRVGGANVLTF
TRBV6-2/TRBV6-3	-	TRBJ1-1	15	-	TGTGCCAGCAGTTACGACAGGCTAATGAACACTGAAGCTTTCTTT	CASSYDRLMNTEAFF
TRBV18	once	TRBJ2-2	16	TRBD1	TGTGCCAGCTCACCGCCGACAGGGCGGTACACCGGGGAGCTGTTTTTT	CASSPPTGRYTGELFF
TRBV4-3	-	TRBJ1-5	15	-	TGCGCCAGCAGCCAAGTAGTCGGACCCAATCAGCCCCAGCATTTT	CASSQVVGPNQPQHF
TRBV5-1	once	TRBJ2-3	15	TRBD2	TGCGCCAGCAGCACGCTAGCGGGGAGCACAGATACGCAGTATTTT	CASSTLAGSTDTQYF
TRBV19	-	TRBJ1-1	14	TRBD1	TGTGCCAGTAGTCCCGGGACAGTCAACACTGAAGCTTTCTTT	CASSPGTVNTEAFF
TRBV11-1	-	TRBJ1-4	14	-	TGTGCCAGCGCGAACGGTGCAACTAATGAAAAACTGTTTTTT	CASANGATNEKLFF
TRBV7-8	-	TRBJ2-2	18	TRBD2	TGTGCCAGCAGCTTACGGGGATGGACTAGCGGTAACACCGGGGAGCTGTTTTTT	CASSLRGWTSGNTGELFF
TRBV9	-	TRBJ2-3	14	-	TGTGCCAGCAGCGTAGCGGCAGGCACAGATACGCAGTATTTT	CASSVAAGTDTQYF